This T cell receptor (beta chain) is drawn from a study of T cell responses to AZD1222 COVID-19 vaccine. About the study: Pooling of second doses given at about 4 or about 12 weeks was done. The study, taken as a whole, reports: Donors, mostly white British, included more females; clonal diversity was possibly underestimated. Increases in Spike-specific TCR breadth and depth were seen after two AZD1222 doses. It was only after the peak T cell response that any repertoires were sampled.

Sequencing was performed with immunoSEQ multiplex PCR; in TCRdb, only in-frame clones are kept and a portion is missing. The sample lists 140,000 or so clones, 92% occurring once. CDR3 length: 13 residues. V lost 3 bases, J lost 8 bases, and 13 bases lay in between. In germline, CDR1 is SGHTA, CDR2 FQGTGA. Notes on this clone: The antigen is not known.

Sequenced material: peripheral blood, taken on day 0 of AZD1222 vaccination. The clonotype originates from an adult in good health. The chain couples TRBV7-3 to TRBJ2-5, with TRBD1 as a possible D gene (5 bases). CDR3 nucleotide sequence: TGTGCCAGCAGCTTCGGACATACCGAAACCCAGTACTTC. This translates into CASSFGHTETQYF.